This T cell receptor (beta chain) was recorded in a study of blood T cells in healthy people across ages. Study results and limitations: Long-lived donors had more naive CD4+ cells and higher diversity than aged donors. Estimated diversity, derived from one million T cells, was regarded as an underestimate.

Germline V gene lookup returns CDR1 DFQATT and CDR2 SNEGSKA (reference sequence). V lost 2 bases, J lost 5 bases, and 9 bases lay in between. The CDR3 has 13 amino acids. Combining a sample-barcoded 5' primer with a J-beta primer mix, a second PCR ran for roughly 7 to 12 cycles. Each sample yielded at least 2.5 million CDR3-containing paired-end reads. TCRdb recomputed calls from the 5' RACE reads with MiXCR, one row per CDR3 protein. This table holds about 1,500,000 distinct CDR3 sequences, about 28% found once. In its sample, this clonotype was seen a few times. What it binds is unknown. The rearrangement links TRBV20-1 to TRBJ2-2, with D maybe TRBD2 (5 bases). This receptor was taken from a woman between 25 and 40 years old in good health. The sample comprised blood. CDR3: CSARLARTGELFF. Written as DNA, the CDR3 is TGCAGTGCTAGACTAGCTAGGACCGGGGAGCTGTTTTTT.